The present TCR beta chain was sequenced within a study of CD8+CD57+ T cells in acquired aplastic anemia listed by TCRdb under 2018. Regarding the study in general: A mean of approximately 3 ug of DNA, ranging from roughly 0.19 to 27.4 ug, was extracted from sorted CD4+ and CD8+ cells. An average of approximately 9.8 million reads for CD4+ cells and approximately 11 million reads for CD8+ cells was obtained from healthy donor samples.

The CDR3 numbers 14 residues from cysteine through phenylalanine. Just CDR3 DNA is preserved here, 42 bases in frame from base 1. CDR1 and CDR2 are drawn from the germline V gene: MGHRA, YSYEKL. Results the study describes overall, beyond this receptor: CD8+ Simpson's diversity did not differ significantly between patients and healthy controls (P=0.060). Around 28 CD8+ CDR3 sequences were found to be shared between patients and controls, but these sequences appeared to be highly expressed in patients and within the immunodominant clones of the patients.

Genomic DNA served as template for TCR beta VDJ combination and CDR3 sequence profiling. An Illumina HiSeq 2000 was used for TCR repertoire sequencing. Per the original workflow: TRBV/TRBJ rearrangement plots, CDR3 size and DJ length profiles, and Simpson's diversity index were used to assess repertoires. The immunodominant clone was defined as the most abundant DNA sequence in deep sequencing data. CDR3 amino acid sequences were checked for sharing across subjects and were also compared against the VDJdb database and published repertoires. Using fastp at Q25 and MiXCR, TCRdb reprocessed the public reads and kept productive beta chains. Each entry is one CDR3 protein sequence, shown with its most common DNA and genes. In this record, the V and J calls reflect TCRdb's handling and not the investigators' own analysis. The sample includes about 190,000 distinct CDR3 sequences, with roughly half observed a single time. The ten largest account for 16% of the sample.

In the study, sorted CD4+ and CD8+ blood T cells from patients with severe aplastic anemia and from healthy subjects underwent deep sequencing of TCR repertoires. Ficoll-Paque density gradient centrifugation was used to isolate peripheral blood mononuclear cells. Before DNA was extracted, CD4+ and CD8+ T cells were sorted using either FACS or magnetic beads. Points on this clonotype: What antigen it recognizes has not been identified. A read error may account for a junction end that differs from germline.

This receptor was obtained from a human donor in good health, serving as a control. Sequencing was done on a sample of sorted CD4+, CD8+, or CD8+CD57+ T cells (not recorded which) from PBMCs. Recombination linked TRBV4-1 to TRBJ1-2, with the D gene uncertain. The DNA reads TGCGCCAGCAGCCACTTCGCGAGCCAACCAGGCTACGCCTTC. Translated, it gives CASSHFASQPGYAF.